The TCR beta chain under discussion was sequenced for a study of shared clonotypes between healthy human individuals. Study details: Per donor, CD8 memory used one plate, CD8 naive used two, CD4 memory used three and CD4 naive used three.

V was clipped by 1 base and J by 5 bases; unmatched bases: 4. The CDR3 extends over 14 amino acids. Per the germline V gene, CDR1 is SGHTA and CDR2 is FQGNSA. This clone was recorded only once. The sample carries other DNA sequences with the same CDR3. The assay was carried out at the deep level. Around 32,000 T cell genomes, or 200 ng DNA, went into the sorted-subset replicate PCRs. Some clones are missing from TCRdb's copy, which holds only in-frame ones; the method was immunoSEQ multiplex PCR. The sample shows a few million clones, almost 96% of them seen only once. This chain joins TRBV7-2 and TRBJ2-5, with 7 nucleotides matching TRBD2. The receptor was isolated from a man younger than 35 in good health. Sequences were obtained from naive CD4+ T cells sorted from blood. As for subset: CD45RA+ positively selected. The CDR3 nucleotides are TGTGCCAGCAGCTTAGGACCTAGCGGCGAGACCCAGTACTTC. Its translation: CASSLGPSGETQYF.